Listed below are T cell receptor beta chains from one sample, sequenced in a study of cytomegalovirus exposure and HLA in healthy donors. The table came from immunoSEQ multiplex PCR; TCRdb's copy has only in-frame clones and leaves some out. The sample has tens of thousands of clones, 80% to 95% seen once. The sample consisted of PBMCs. The receptors were sampled from a woman aged 30 to 39 in good health and CMV-seronegative. The CDR3 runs from the conserved cysteine through the conserved F or W. Each record gives: V gene, J gene, D gene, clone size, CDR3 length, CDR3 DNA, CDR3 protein. The D gene is left open where the match is weak. Clone size appears in some rows only: once, few, many, or a class for an expanded clone.

TRBV28	TRBJ2-2	NA	NA	17	TGTGCCAGCAGAGCGACAGGAATCGCCCCGAACACCGGGGAGCTGTTTTTT	CASRATGIAPNTGELFF
TRBV11-3	TRBJ2-1	TRBD2	NA	16	TGTGCCAGCAGCTTAGAAGGGACTAACCTATACAATGAGCAGTTCTTC	CASSLEGTNLYNEQFF
TRBV19	TRBJ1-1	TRBD1	NA	18	TGTGCCAGTAGGCAACGGGCCACAGGGGGCGCCTCGGGGACTGAAGCTTTCTTT	CASRQRATGGASGTEAFF
TRBV5-1	TRBJ2-1	TRBD2	NA	16	TGCGCCAGCAGCTTGTCGGGGGGACTAGCCAGCAATGAGCAGTTCTTC	CASSLSGGLASNEQFF
TRBV9	TRBJ2-5	NA	NA	13	TGTGCCAGCAGCGTACGGGCGGGGGAGACCCAGTACTTC	CASSVRAGETQYF
TRBV28	TRBJ1-2	TRBD1	NA	14	TGTGCCAGCAGTTTCGGGACAGGCCCCTATGGCTACACCTTC	CASSFGTGPYGYTF
TRBV18	TRBJ1-2	TRBD1	NA	13	TGTGCCAGCTCGACAGGGCAGGATTATGGCTACACCTTC	CASSTGQDYGYTF
TRBV28	TRBJ1-4	TRBD1	NA	16	TGTGCCAGCAGTTCAAAGGGGACAGGTTGGAATGAAAAACTGTTTTTT	CASSSKGTGWNEKLFF
TRBV19	TRBJ2-7	TRBD1	NA	15	TGTGCCAGTAGTATAAACCAGGGACAGGAAGCCGAGCAGTACTTC	CASSINQGQEAEQYF
TRBV15	TRBJ1-5	NA	NA	15	TGTGCCACCAGCAGCAGGGTTGTGAGCAATCAGCCCCAGCATTTT	CATSSRVVSNQPQHF
TRBV27	TRBJ2-3	NA	NA	11	TGTGCCAGCAGTTCCTTAGATACGCAGTATTTT	CASSSLDTQYF
TRBV9	TRBJ2-1	TRBD1	NA	15	TGTGCCAGCAGCGTAGGGGGACAGGGCGCTAATGAGCAGTTCTTC	CASSVGGQGANEQFF
TRBV7-3	TRBJ1-5	TRBD1	NA	15	TGTGCCAGCAGCTTAACCGGGACAGGAGGTCAGCCCCAGCATTTT	CASSLTGTGGQPQHF
TRBV7-2	TRBJ2-7	NA	few	13	TGTGCCAGCAGCTTAAAACGGTCCTACGAGCAGTACTTC	CASSLKRSYEQYF
TRBV4-1	TRBJ2-5	TRBD2	once	20	TGCGCCAGCAGCCCTTATTACGGACTAGCGGGGAGCTCGACAGGAAAGACCCAGTACTTC	CASSPYYGLAGSSTGKTQYF
TRBV6-6	TRBJ2-7	NA	NA	12	TGTGCCAGCTCCACGGTGCGGTCCGAGCAGTACTTC	CASSTVRSEQYF
TRBV27	TRBJ2-2	NA	NA	16	TGTGCCAGCAGCAAGCTCACAGGGGGGGTGACCGGGGAGCTGTTTTTT	CASSKLTGGVTGELFF
TRBV13	TRBJ2-7	NA	once	14	TGTGCCAGCAGCTTAGGGACAGCGAGCAACGAGCAGTACTTC	CASSLGTASNEQYF
TRBV5-1	TRBJ2-7	TRBD1	NA	13	TGCGCCAGCAGGAGGGACAGGAGCTACGAGCAGTACTTC	CASRRDRSYEQYF
TRBV19	TRBJ1-1	NA	NA	15	TGTGCCAGTAGTATTGGGGCAGGGAATACGGCTGAAGCTTTCTTT	CASSIGAGNTAEAFF
TRBV27	TRBJ2-3	TRBD1	NA	15	TGTGCCAGCAGATGGGGGACAGGGATTTTAGATACGCAGTATTTT	CASRWGTGILDTQYF
TRBV28	TRBJ1-3	NA	NA	14	TGTGCCAGCAGGACACGATCGTCTGGAAACACCATATATTTT	CASRTRSSGNTIYF